Listed here are 25 T cell receptor beta chains from one sample, sequenced in a study of cytotoxic CD8 clonotypes in ibrutinib-treated CLL. Assay used: immunoSEQ multiplex PCR; TCRdb lists only in-frame clones, some missing. The sample has about 28,000 clones; roughly 59% are singletons. The sample here was PBMCs, taken before ibrutinib treatment. The receptors were sampled from a human donor with chronic lymphocytic leukemia.

This clone was picked up one time. The chain joins TRBV7-9 to TRBJ2-5; D assignment may be TRBD1 or TRBD2 (6 bases each). Deletions cut 3 bases from V and 4 bases from J, with 12 bases between. Germline CDR1 SEHNR, CDR2 FQNEAQ (reference sequence). The length of the CDR3 is 14 residues. The chain's CDR3 is CASSFPEGGETQYF. In nucleotides, the CDR3 is TGTGCCAGCAGCTTCCCAGAGGGGGGAGAGACCCAGTACTTC.

This clone is a singleton in its sample. This chain connects TRBV7-9 to TRBJ2-7, with D uncertain. The CDR3 totals 15 residues. V gave up 5 bases and J gave up 2 bases, with 16 bases separating them. CDR1 is SEHNR and CDR2 is FQNEAQ in the germline V gene (reference sequence). The CDR3 sequence is CASSGPGPRAYEQYF. The CDR3 coding sequence is TGTGCCAGCAGCGGGCCGGGCCCTCGGGCCTACGAGCAGTACTTC.

This clone was counted once. The chain links TRBV2 to TRBJ1-2; maybe TRBD1 (6 bases). The CDR3 has 14 residues. Trimming took 3 bases from V and 6 from J, leaving 14 bases between them. Germline values: CDR1 SNHLY, CDR2 FYNNEI. CDR3 residues: CASSDSQGRNGYTF. DNA for the CDR3: TGTGCCAGCAGTGATAGTCAGGGGAGGAATGGCTACACCTTC. Supplemented by reference TRBV2 and TRBJ1-2, the full variable domain reads EPEVTQTPSHQVTQMGQEVILRCVPISNHLYFYWYRQILGQKVEFLVSFYNNEISEKSEIFDDQFSVERPDGSNFTLKIRSTKLEDSAMYFCASSDSQGRNGYTFGSGTRLTVV.

This clone appeared once. Here the CDR3 DNA reads TGTGCCAGCAGCATAACATGGTACGAGCAGTACTTC. It encodes CASSITWYEQYF. The chain is built from TRBV7-2 and TRBJ2-7; no clear D gene. The CDR3 runs 12 residues. Germline V gives CDR1 SGHTA, CDR2 FQGNSA. V lost 5 bases and J lost 4, with 9 bases in between.

The rearrangement links TRBV10-3 to TRBJ2-7; TRBD1 agrees at 7 bases. V shed 8 bases, J shed 2 bases, and the junction held 6 bases outside the gene matches. Germline values: CDR1 ENHRY, CDR2 SYGVKD. The length of the CDR3 is 13 residues. The CDR3 loop reads CAILKGAAYEQYF. CDR3 in DNA: TGTGCCATCCTAAAGGGGGCCGCCTACGAGCAGTACTTC.

The V gene is TRBV10-3, the J gene TRBJ2-7, with 7 bases fitting TRBD1. After removal of 6 bases from V and 1 base from J, the junction contained 12 bases not matched to a gene. The CDR3 loop spans 16 amino acids. Germline V lookup: CDR1 ENHRY, CDR2 SYGVKD. The CDR3 reads CAISVGQAVRSYEQYF. The CDR3 DNA follows: TGTGCCATCAGCGTTGGACAGGCCGTGCGATCCTACGAGCAGTACTTC.

The CDR3, as DNA: TGTGCCAGCAGCCGCAGAAATAGCAATCAGCCCCAGCATTTT. It specifies CASSRRNSNQPQHF. The V call is TRBV2, the J call TRBJ1-5; D remains unclear. CDR3 length: 14 amino acids. V shed 6 bases and J shed 0 bases, with 9 bases lying between them. Germline CDR1 and CDR2: SNHLY and FYNNEI.

This clone was counted between two and nine times. The same CDR3 is also encoded by other DNA sequences in this sample. This chain connects TRBV7-9 to TRBJ1-2, with a weak D call TRBD1 (5 bases). Germline-derived CDR1 and CDR2 are SEHNR and FQNEAQ (reference sequence). The CDR3 has 16 amino acids. Trimming stripped 0 bases from V and 5 bases from J, with 16 bases between. In nucleotides, the CDR3 is TGTGCCAGCAGCTTAGCGTCTGGCCAGGGATCTTATGGCTACACCTTC. Translated, it gives CASSLASGQGSYGYTF.

V usage is TRBV20-1 and J usage is TRBJ2-3; D remains unclear. This CDR3 region has 11 residues. Germline V gene data show CDR1 as DFQATT and CDR2 as SNEGSKA (reference sequence). With 1 base removed from V and 4 bases from J, the gap between germline ends came to 3 bases. The CDR3 nucleotides read TGCAGTGCTAGAGCGTCAGATACGCAGTATTTT. Translation: CSARASDTQYF.

This clone has just a few counts. The V gene is TRBV5-6, the J gene TRBJ1-5; no definite D call. This CDR3 contains 12 residues. Germline values: CDR1 SGHDT, CDR2 YYEEEE. V was pared by 0 bases and J by 15 bases, with 13 bases between. Here the CDR3 reads CASSLGLGVRHF. CDR3 bases: TGTGCCAGCAGCTTGGGGCTCGGGGTGCGGCATTTT.

This chain connects TRBV6-1 to TRBJ2-3; D perhaps matches TRBD2 (5 bases). Trimming left V 5 bases short and J 2 bases short, with 8 bases between. This CDR3 is 13 amino acids long. Germline CDR1 reads MNHNS; CDR2 reads SASEGT. CDR3 sequence: CASSLTNTDTQYF. DNA for the CDR3: TGTGCCAGCAGTTTGACTAACACAGATACGCAGTATTTT.

CDR3 bases: TGCGCCAGCAGTCAAGACGGGAGACCAGGGGATAGCAATCAGCCCCAGCATTTT. Amino acid sequence: CASSQDGRPGDSNQPQHF. The rearrangement joins TRBV23-1 to TRBJ1-5; weak D call: TRBD1 (6 bases). TRBV23-1 is assigned to the ORF class and has an uncertain function. The CDR3 has 18 residues. V lost 2 bases and J 0 bases, leaving 17 bases between the germline ends.

The chain recombines TRBV6-6 with TRBJ1-3, with 8 bases that match TRBD1. The V segment lost 6 bases and the J segment 2 bases; nucleotides outside the gene matches: 3. The CDR3 is made up of 14 amino acids. Germline V gene sequence: CDR1 MNHNY, CDR2 SVGAGI (reference sequence). The CDR3 here is CASRMTGAGNTIYF. CDR3 in DNA: TGTGCCAGCAGAATGACAGGGGCTGGAAACACCATATATTTT.

In this sample, this clone turned up once. The chain couples TRBV6-6 to TRBJ2-1, with 7 bases that match TRBD2. This CDR3 is 13 amino acids long. Germline V gene data show CDR1 as MNHNY and CDR2 as SVGAGI (reference sequence). Germline trimming cut 5 bases from V and 6 bases from J; bases unmatched to any gene: 4. The CDR3 coding sequence is TGTGCCAGCAGTCCCTGGGGGGGCAATGAGCAGTTCTTC. As protein: CASSPWGGNEQFF.

V gene TRBV18 combines with J gene TRBJ2-2, with D unclear. Germline lookup yields CDR1 KGHSH and CDR2 LQKENI. This CDR3 has 13 amino acids. Trimming took 4 bases from V and 4 from J, leaving 7 bases between them. DNA of the CDR3: TGTGCCAGCTCACAGCTTTCCACCGGGGAGCTGTTTTTT. As protein: CASSQLSTGELFF.

This clone is labeled as medium-sized. This chain uses TRBV7-9 with TRBJ1-6; D perhaps matches TRBD1 (5 bases). CDR1 and CDR2 from the germline V gene are SEHNR and FQNEAQ (reference sequence). The CDR3 runs to 16 residues. V lost 5 bases, J lost 7 bases, and 18 bases lay in between. The CDR3 reads CASSPSVGWGNSPLHF. As DNA, the CDR3 is TGTGCCAGCAGCCCCTCGGTAGGATGGGGGAATTCACCCCTCCACTTT.

V is TRBV11-1 and J is TRBJ2-7, with TRBD2 identical over 12 bases. The CDR3 has 14 amino acids. V lost 5 bases to trimming and J lost 4 bases; unmatched junction nucleotides: 3. CDR1 and CDR2 (germline): SGHAT, FQDESV (reference sequence). CDR3 sequence reads: CASSHTSGRYEQYF. DNA for the CDR3: TGTGCCAGCAGCCATACTAGCGGGAGGTACGAGCAGTACTTC.

The chain links TRBV6-6 to TRBJ2-3; the D gene is possibly TRBD2 (5 bases). Per germline, CDR1 MNHNY and CDR2 SVGAGI (reference sequence). The CDR3 totals 14 residues. V shed 2 bases and J shed 3 bases, with 9 bases lying between them. Here the CDR3 reads CASSYPRGTDTQYF. The CDR3 DNA reads TGTGCCAGCAGTTACCCAAGAGGGACAGATACGCAGTATTTT.

The chain is built from TRBV9 and TRBJ2-3; D may match TRBD1 or TRBD2 (5 bases each). The V gene's germline CDR1 is SGDLS and CDR2 YYNGEE. Trimming removed 0 bases from V and 5 bases from J, with 10 bases in between. The CDR3 length is 14 residues. CDR3 DNA sequence: TGTGCCAGCAGCGTAGGGGGGAACGGAGATACGCAGTATTTT. It codes for CASSVGGNGDTQYF.

The CDR3 is CATGGVAGTYEQYF. The CDR3 DNA reads as TGTGCCACGGGAGGGGTAGCGGGAACCTACGAGCAGTACTTC. The gene calls are TRBV10-3 and TRBJ2-7; 8 bases line up with TRBD2. There are 14 residues in the CDR3. V shed 10 bases and J 2 bases; nucleotides not matched to a gene: 10. Germline V gene data show CDR1 as ENHRY and CDR2 as SYGVKD.

This clone was seen more than once but under ten times. V gene TRBV27 combines with J gene TRBJ1-2, with TRBD1 matching over 12 bases. J was trimmed by 4 bases and V by 5 bases; bases with no gene match: 11. The germline gives CDR1 MNHEY, CDR2 SMNVEV (reference sequence). CDR3 length: 17 residues. The CDR3 DNA reads as TGTGCCAGCAGTCTGTCAGGGGACAGGGGGCAGGTCTATGGCTACACCTTC. Residues: CASSLSGDRGQVYGYTF.

V and J are TRBV19 and TRBJ1-3; maybe TRBD1 (5 bases). Germline V gives CDR1 LNHDA, CDR2 SQIVND (reference sequence). This CDR3 contains 18 residues. V was cut by 3 bases and J by 9 bases, with 27 bases left in between. The CDR3 DNA follows: TGTGCCAGTAGTATCCGGACCGGGACCATACAAGGGATAGGCACCATATATTTT. Translated, it gives CASSIRTGTIQGIGTIYF.

The genes are TRBV28 and TRBJ2-7, with D possibly being TRBD1 (5 bases). Germline CDR1 and CDR2: MDHEN and SYDVKM. This CDR3 is built from 14 residues. The V and J ends lost 7 bases and 2 bases respectively, with 15 bases between them. The chain's CDR3 is CASISLVRAYEQYF. The CDR3 DNA reads TGTGCCAGCATTTCACTGGTCAGGGCCTACGAGCAGTACTTC.

This chain links TRBV9 with TRBJ2-3; unclear D gene. The CDR3 contains 17 residues. The V end was cut by 1 base, the J end by 4 bases, with 19 bases between. CDR1 is SGDLS, CDR2 YYNGEE, per germline. As DNA, the CDR3 is TGTGCCAGCAGCGTATTTCCTCGGACGAGTGGGGCAGATACGCAGTATTTT. Amino acid sequence: CASSVFPRTSGADTQYF. The whole variable domain, filled in from reference TRBV9 and TRBJ2-3, reads DSGVTQTPKHLITATGQRVTLRCSPRSGDLSVYWYQQSLDQGLQFLIQYYNGEERAKGNILERFSAQQFPDLHSELNLSSLELGDSALYFCASSVFPRTSGADTQYFGPGTRLTVL.

V usage is TRBV11-2 and J usage is TRBJ2-7; 8 positions agree with TRBD2. Per the germline V gene, CDR1 is SGHAT and CDR2 is FQNNGV. Germline trimming cut 5 bases from V and 1 base from J; bases unmatched to any gene: 4. This CDR3 region has 14 residues. The CDR3 loop is CASSRSGKSYEQYF. In DNA, the CDR3 is TGTGCCAGCAGCCGTAGCGGGAAATCCTACGAGCAGTACTTC.